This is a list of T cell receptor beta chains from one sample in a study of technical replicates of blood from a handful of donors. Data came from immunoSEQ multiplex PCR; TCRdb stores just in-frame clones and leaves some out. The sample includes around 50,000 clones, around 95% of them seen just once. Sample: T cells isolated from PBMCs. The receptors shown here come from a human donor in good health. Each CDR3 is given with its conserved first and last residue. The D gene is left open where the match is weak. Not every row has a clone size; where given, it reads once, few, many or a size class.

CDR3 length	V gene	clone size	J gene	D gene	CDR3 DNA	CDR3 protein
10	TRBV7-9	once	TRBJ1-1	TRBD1	TGTGCCAGCGGCCACAGGGGGCCCGTCTTT	CASGHRGPVF
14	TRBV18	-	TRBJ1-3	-	TGTGCCAGCTGCATCGACAGCTCTCGAAACACCATATATTTT	CASCIDSSRNTIYF
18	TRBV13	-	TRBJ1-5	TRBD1	TGTGCCAGCAGCTTCTCGCCCCCAGGGGGATATAGCAATCAGCCCCAGCATTTT	CASSFSPPGGYSNQPQHF
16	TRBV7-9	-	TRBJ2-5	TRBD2	TGTGCCAGCAGCCACACTGGCGGGGGGGCCGAAAAGACCCAGTACTTC	CASSHTGGGAEKTQYF
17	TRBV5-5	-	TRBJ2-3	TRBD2	TGTGCCAGCAGCTCTCCGGGACTAGCGGGGGGCGGAGATACGCAGTATTTT	CASSSPGLAGGGDTQYF
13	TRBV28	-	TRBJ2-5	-	TGTGCCAGCAGCCCCCCTACCGGGGAGACCCAGTACTTC	CASSPPTGETQYF
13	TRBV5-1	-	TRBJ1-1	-	TGCGCCAGCACCGGACAGCTGAACACTGAAGCTTTCTTT	CASTGQLNTEAFF
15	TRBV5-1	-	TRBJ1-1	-	TGCGCCAGCAGACAGGTACAGGGAGGGCGCGGTGAAGCTTTCTTT	CASRQVQGGRGEAFF
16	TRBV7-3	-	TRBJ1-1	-	TGTGCCAGCAGCTTAGCAAGTCCTAGTATGAACACTGAAGCTTTCTTT	CASSLASPSMNTEAFF
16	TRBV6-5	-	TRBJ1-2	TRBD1	TGTGCCAGCAGTTACTCGAGCAGGGGGATGTTGGATGGCTACACCTTC	CASSYSSRGMLDGYTF
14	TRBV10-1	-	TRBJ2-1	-	TGCGCCAGCAGTGAGTCTAGGCTAGAGGCTGAGCAGTTCTTC	CASSESRLEAEQFF
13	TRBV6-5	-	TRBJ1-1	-	TGTGCCAGCAGCCCGGGACATAACACTGAAGCTTTCTTT	CASSPGHNTEAFF
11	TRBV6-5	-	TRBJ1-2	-	TGTGCCATCCTCACAGGGCGAGGCTACACCTTC	CAILTGRGYTF
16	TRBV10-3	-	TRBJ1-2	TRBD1	TGTGCCATCAGCACCACAGAGAGACAGGGAAGCTATGGCTACACCTTC	CAISTTERQGSYGYTF
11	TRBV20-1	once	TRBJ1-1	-	TGCAGTGCGAGCCGGGACACTGAAGCTTTCTTT	CSASRDTEAFF
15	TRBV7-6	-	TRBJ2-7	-	TGTGCCAGCAGCTTAGAAGCCCGCTCCGATTACGAGCAGTACTTC	CASSLEARSDYEQYF
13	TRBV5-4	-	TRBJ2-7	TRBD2	TGTGCCAGCAGCCTTCCTAGCGGTTACGAGCAGTACTTC	CASSLPSGYEQYF
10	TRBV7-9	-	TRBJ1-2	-	TGTGCCAGCAGCTGGGAGGCGGGCACCTTC	CASSWEAGTF
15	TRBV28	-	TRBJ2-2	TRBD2	TGTGCCAGCAGTGACTCATTAGCGGGGATTGGGGAGCTGTTTTTT	CASSDSLAGIGELFF
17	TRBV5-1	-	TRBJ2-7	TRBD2	TGCGCCAGCCGCGCGGCAGCGGGAGGGATCCCCAACTACGAGCAGTACTTC	CASRAAAGGIPNYEQYF
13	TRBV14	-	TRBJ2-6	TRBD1	TGTGCCAGCAGCCAACACAAGGGGGACAGGGCTCTCTTC	CASSQHKGDRALF
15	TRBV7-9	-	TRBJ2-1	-	TGTGCCAGCAGCTCCGACAGGAGTGGGATCAATGAGCAGTTCTTC	CASSSDRSGINEQFF
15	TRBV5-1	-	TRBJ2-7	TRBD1	TGCGCCAGCAGCTTAAAACAGGGGGAGTCCTACGAGCAGTACTTC	CASSLKQGESYEQYF
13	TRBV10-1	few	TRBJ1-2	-	TGCGCCAGCAGTGACACGGGGAACTATGGCTACACCTTC	CASSDTGNYGYTF
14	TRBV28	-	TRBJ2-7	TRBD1	TGTGCCAGCAGCTATACAGGGGGCGGCTACGAGCAGTACTTC	CASSYTGGGYEQYF
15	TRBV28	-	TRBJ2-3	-	TGTGCCAGCAGTTTCAAGGTACAGAACACAGATACGCAGTATTTT	CASSFKVQNTDTQYF
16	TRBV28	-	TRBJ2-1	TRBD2	TGTGCCAGCAGTTTGCTAGCGGGAGGCTCCTACAATGAGCAGTTCTTC	CASSLLAGGSYNEQFF